Listed below are T cell receptor beta chains from one sample, sequenced in a study of T-cell reconstitution after alpha-beta-depleted transplantation in children. TCRdb independently ran MiXCR on the PCR reads; one entry per CDR3 protein. The sample includes 95,000 to 150,000 distinct CDR3 sequences, 23% seen only once; the top ten take roughly a tenth. This specimen was PBMCs, mostly from graft donor cells, taken 180 days after TCRalphabeta/CD19-depleted stem cell transplant. The receptors here all came from a male patient aged 2 to 10 who had a stem cell transplant for chronic granulomatous disease, so the T cells may come from the graft donor. The CDR3 runs from the conserved cysteine through the conserved F or W. The D gene is left open where the match is weak. Clone size, where shown, is once, few, many, or a class for clones that have expanded.

clone_size	d_call	j_call	v_call	cdr3_nt	cdr3_aa
.	.	TRBJ2-7	TRBV5-1	TGCGCCAGCAGCTTGACATACTCCGAGCAGTACTTC	CASSLTYSEQYF
many	.	TRBJ2-5	TRBV19	TGTGCCAGTAAGACCAGACCCCACGGGGAGACCCAGTACTTC	CASKTRPHGETQYF
many	.	TRBJ2-2	TRBV20-1	TGCAGTGCTAGAACTTCGGACACCGGGGAGCTGTTTTTT	CSARTSDTGELFF
.	.	TRBJ2-5	TRBV28	TGTGCCAGCGGCCCGGGGGCCTATGACAAACGGGGGACCCAGTACTTC	CASGPGAYDKRGTQYF
.	TRBD2	TRBJ2-1	TRBV3-1	TGTGCCAGCACGGAAAGAAATAGCGGGAGGGATGAGCAGTTCTTC	CASTERNSGRDEQFF
many	.	TRBJ1-1	TRBV29-1	TGCAGCGTTGAAGAGGCCTGGAGCACTGAAGCTTTCTTT	CSVEEAWSTEAFF
many	.	TRBJ1-3	TRBV29-1	TGCAGCGTTGGGGGTTCTGGAAACACCATATATTTT	CSVGGSGNTIYF
many	.	TRBJ2-7	TRBV29-1	TGCAGCGTTGTCATCGCCAGGAGATCCTACGAGCAGTACTTC	CSVVIARRSYEQYF
many	.	TRBJ2-7	TRBV5-1	TGCGCCAGCAGCTTGGGGGACCTCCTTACTACGGAGCAGTACTTC	CASSLGDLLTTEQYF
many	.	TRBJ2-1	TRBV15	TGTGCCACCAGGAGAGCTAGCGACCATGAGCAGTTCTTC	CATRRASDHEQFF
few	TRBD1	TRBJ2-2	TRBV19	TGTGCCAGTAGCCCAGGGGGAACCGGGGAGCTGTTTTTT	CASSPGGTGELFF
many	TRBD1	TRBJ2-2	TRBV12-3/TRBV12-4	TGTGCCAGCAGAGTAACAGGGGGTAACACCGGGGAGCTGTTTTTT	CASRVTGGNTGELFF
few	TRBD2	TRBJ2-7	TRBV12-3/TRBV12-4	TGTGCCAGCAGTTGGCAGCGGGAGCCCCCCTACGAGCAGTACTTC	CASSWQREPPYEQYF
many	.	TRBJ2-3	TRBV20-1	TGCAGTGCTAGAAGCAACTTCCTCGATACGCAGTATTTT	CSARSNFLDTQYF
.	.	TRBJ2-3	TRBV5-4	TGTGCCAGCAGCTTAACGGGAGCGGTGACAGATACGCAGTATTTT	CASSLTGAVTDTQYF
many	.	TRBJ1-5	TRBV3-1	TGTGCCAGCAGCCAAGATCTGAAGGGTCAGCCCCAGCATTTT	CASSQDLKGQPQHF
few	TRBD2	TRBJ2-1	TRBV10-1	TGCGCCAGCAGTCAGCGGGAGGGTAAGAGAAATGAGCAGTTCTTC	CASSQREGKRNEQFF
many	.	TRBJ2-7	TRBV20-1	TGCAGTGCTACCAGCGGTCTCGCCTACGAGCAGTACTTC	CSATSGLAYEQYF